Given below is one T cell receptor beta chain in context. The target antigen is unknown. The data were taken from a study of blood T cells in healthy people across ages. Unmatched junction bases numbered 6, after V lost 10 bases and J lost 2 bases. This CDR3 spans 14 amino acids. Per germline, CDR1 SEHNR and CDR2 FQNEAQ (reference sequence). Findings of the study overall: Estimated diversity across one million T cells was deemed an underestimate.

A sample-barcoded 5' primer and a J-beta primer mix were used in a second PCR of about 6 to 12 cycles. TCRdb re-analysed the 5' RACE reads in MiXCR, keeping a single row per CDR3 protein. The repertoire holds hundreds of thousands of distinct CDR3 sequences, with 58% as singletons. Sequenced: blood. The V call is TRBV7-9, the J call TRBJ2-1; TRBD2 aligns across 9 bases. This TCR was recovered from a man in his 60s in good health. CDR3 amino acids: CATSGANTYNEQFF. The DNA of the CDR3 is TGTGCCACTAGCGGGGCCAACACCTACAATGAGCAGTTCTTC.